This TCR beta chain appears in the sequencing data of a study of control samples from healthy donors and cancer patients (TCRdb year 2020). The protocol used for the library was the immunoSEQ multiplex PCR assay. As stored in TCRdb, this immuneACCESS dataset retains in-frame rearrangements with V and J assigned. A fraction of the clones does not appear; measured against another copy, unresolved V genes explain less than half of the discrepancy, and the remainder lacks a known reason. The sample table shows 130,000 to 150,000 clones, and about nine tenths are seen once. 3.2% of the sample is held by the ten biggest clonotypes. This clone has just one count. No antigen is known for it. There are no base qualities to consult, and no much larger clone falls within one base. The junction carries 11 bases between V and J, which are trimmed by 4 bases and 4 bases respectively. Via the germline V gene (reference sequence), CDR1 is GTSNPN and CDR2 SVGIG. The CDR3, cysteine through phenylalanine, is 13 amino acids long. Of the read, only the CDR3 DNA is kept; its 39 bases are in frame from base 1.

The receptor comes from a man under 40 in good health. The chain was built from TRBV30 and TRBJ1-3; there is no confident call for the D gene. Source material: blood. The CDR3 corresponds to CAWTGQRGNTIYF. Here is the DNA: TGTGCCTGGACCGGGCAACGGGGAAACACCATATATTTT. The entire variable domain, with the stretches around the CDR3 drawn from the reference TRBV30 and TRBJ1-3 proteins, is SQTIHQWPATLVQPVGSPLSLECTVEGTSNPNLYWYRQAAGRGLQLLFYSVGIGQISSEVPQNLSASRPQDRQFILSSKKLLLSDSGFYLCAWTGQRGNTIYFGEGSWLTVV.